Presented here are 23 T cell receptor beta chains from one specimen sequenced in a study of somatic mutations in cytotoxic T cells in rheumatoid arthritis. Sequenced by immunoSEQ multiplex PCR; TCRdb stores in-frame clones only, minus some. In the table there are about 20,000 clones, about 83% of which are singletons. Sequenced input: CD8+ T cells sorted from blood. These receptors came from an adult with rheumatoid arthritis.

This clone was recorded only once. Other DNA sequences of this sample code for an identical CDR3. The genes are TRBV7-2 and TRBJ2-5; 7 nucleotides line up with TRBD2. Germline CDR1 reads SGHTA; CDR2 reads FQGNSA. With V trimmed by 2 bases and J by 5 bases, 5 bases remained unmatched. The CDR3 is 14 residues long. The CDR3: CASSLTGGWETQYF. The DNA for the CDR3 is TGTGCCAGCAGCTTAACGGGAGGTTGGGAGACCCAGTACTTC.

In its sample, this clone was seen a few times. The chain links TRBV4-1 to TRBJ1-1; 9 bases agree with TRBD1. V was clipped by 4 bases and J by 5 bases; unmatched bases: 17. CDR1 and CDR2 (germline): MGHRA, YSYEKL. The CDR3 spans 18 residues. In DNA form, the CDR3 reads TGCGCCAGCAGCCCGCAGGCGGGACAGGGAGGTGTTAATACTGAAGCTTTCTTT. It codes for CASSPQAGQGGVNTEAFF.

The chain employs TRBV15 and TRBJ2-1, with 14 nucleotides matching TRBD2. Per germline, CDR1 LNHNV and CDR2 YYDKDF (reference sequence). The CDR3 has 19 amino acids. V shed 5 bases and J 4 bases; nucleotides not matched to a gene: 13. The DNA of the CDR3 is TGTGCCACCAGCGTACCATATATGACTAGCGGGAGGGATTACAATGAGCAGTTCTTC. This codes for CATSVPYMTSGRDYNEQFF.

The chain joins TRBV7-9 to TRBJ2-4; D is possibly TRBD2 (7 bases). The V end lost 5 bases, the J end lost 0 bases, and 14 bases lay between the germline ends. CDR1 SEHNR and CDR2 FQNEAQ come from the germline V gene (reference sequence). CDR3 size: 16 residues. The CDR3 DNA reads as TGTGCCAGCAGCCGAGGGGGGGGTCTAGCCAAAAACATTCAGTACTTC. This translates into CASSRGGGLAKNIQYF.

The chain recombines TRBV7-9 with TRBJ2-1; D not certain. CDR1 is SEHNR, CDR2 FQNEAQ, per germline (reference sequence). Trimming took off 5 bases at V and 6 bases at J, with 11 bases between the two ends. This CDR3 comprises 13 residues. The CDR3 region has the DNA TGTGCCAGCAGCCCGACGGGCCTCAATGAGCAGTTCTTC. Translated: CASSPTGLNEQFF. The variable domain in full, with the rest retrieved from reference TRBV7-9 and TRBJ2-1, is DTGVSQNPRHKITKRGQNVTFRCDPISEHNRLYWYRQTLGQGPEFLTYFQNEAQLEKSRLLSDRFSAERPKGSFSTLEIQRTEQGDSAMYLCASSPTGLNEQFFGPGTRLTVL.

This clone was counted a single time. The V call is TRBV27, the J call TRBJ1-5; 8 bases match TRBD1. The CDR3 sequence is 14 residues long. The J segment lost 10 bases and the V segment lost 3 bases, leaving 8 bases of the junction unmatched. In germline, CDR1 is MNHEY, CDR2 SMNVEV (reference sequence). The CDR3 region is CASSFQTGALPQHF. DNA for the CDR3: TGTGCCAGCAGTTTTCAGACAGGGGCCCTTCCCCAGCATTTT.

The chain employs TRBV2 and TRBJ2-7; D remains ambiguous. Germline V gene lookup returns CDR1 SNHLY and CDR2 FYNNEI. Trimming stripped 4 bases from V and 0 bases from J, with 4 bases between. The length of the CDR3 is 12 residues. The CDR3 is CASSGTSYEQYV. CDR3 DNA: TGTGCCAGCAGTGGGACCTCCTACGAGCAGTACGTC.

The V gene is TRBV2, the J gene TRBJ2-1; D gene unclear. CDR3 length equals 17 residues. CDR1 is SNHLY and CDR2 is FYNNEI in the germline V gene. The V and J ends lost 5 bases and 0 bases respectively, with 17 bases between them. The CDR3 protein is CASSLTTLVTSYNEQFF. The CDR3 DNA follows: TGTGCCAGCAGTCTTACAACACTGGTGACCTCCTACAATGAGCAGTTCTTC.

The rearrangement links TRBV10-3 to TRBJ1-4, with 8 bases identical to TRBD1. J lost 5 bases, V lost 10 bases, and 6 bases had no gene match. The CDR3 contains 13 residues. Germline V gives CDR1 ENHRY, CDR2 SYGVKD. Here the CDR3 reads CATGTGENEKLFF. The DNA of the CDR3 is TGTGCCACCGGGACAGGCGAAAATGAAAAACTGTTTTTT.

This clone was counted only a few times. The rearrangement joins TRBV27 to TRBJ1-5; D is ambiguous. Germline V gene sequence: CDR1 MNHEY, CDR2 SMNVEV (reference sequence). Between the trimmed V and J ends, which lost 8 bases and 9 bases, there was a span of 8 bases. This CDR3 region has 10 residues. The CDR3 DNA sequence: TGTGCCAGCGGTCCCTGGCCCCAGCATTTT. This codes for CASGPWPQHF.

The chain carries TRBV19 and TRBJ1-5; 8 bases agree with TRBD1. After removal of 7 bases from V and 2 bases from J, the junction contained 7 bases not matched to a gene. Looked up from germline, CDR1 is LNHDA and CDR2 is SQIVND (reference sequence). CDR3 length: 15 amino acids. The CDR3, as DNA: TGTGCCAGTAACCTGGACAGGGAAGGCAATCAGCCCCAGCATTTT. Translating it yields CASNLDREGNQPQHF. Using reference TRBV19 and TRBJ1-5 for the parts outside the CDR3, the full variable domain is DGGITQSPKYLFRKEGQNVTLSCEQNLNHDAMYWYRQDPGQGLRLIYYSQIVNDFQKGDIAEGYSVSREKKESFPLTVTSAQKNPTAFYLCASNLDREGNQPQHFGDGTRLSIL.

This chain uses TRBV6-1 with TRBJ2-1; possibly TRBD2 for D (6 bases). Germline V gene data show CDR1 as MNHNS and CDR2 as SASEGT. The V and J ends lost 5 bases and 7 bases respectively, with 15 bases between them. This CDR3 has 14 amino acids. This chain's CDR3 is CASSRLVGDNEQFF. DNA for the CDR3: TGTGCCAGCAGTAGACTAGTAGGGGATAATGAGCAGTTCTTC.

The chain is built from TRBV13 and TRBJ2-1; D possibly matches TRBD1 or TRBD2 (5 bases each). The CDR3 has 15 residues. V lost 6 bases to trimming and J lost 6 bases, with 18 bases between them. The germline gives CDR1 PRHDT, CDR2 FYEKMQ (reference sequence). The CDR3 bases are TGTGCCAGCAGTTCAAGGGGCTCGGGGCTCAATGAGCAGTTCTTC. This gives the protein CASSSRGSGLNEQFF.

This clone was seen once. V usage is TRBV7-9 and J usage is TRBJ1-2; D gene ambiguous. Germline V gene data show CDR1 as SEHNR and CDR2 as FQNEAQ (reference sequence). Trimming shortened V by 5 bases and J by 7 bases, and 11 bases separated the two germline ends. This CDR3 spans 12 amino acids. CDR3 bases: TGTGCCAGCAGCCTAGAAGAGACTGGCTACACCTTC. Encoded protein: CASSLEETGYTF.

The chain is built from TRBV12-5 and TRBJ1-3; 7 nucleotides align to TRBD1. Germline CDR1 is LGHNT and CDR2 is FRNRAP. CDR3 size: 16 residues. J was trimmed by 4 bases and V by 2 bases; bases with no gene match: 8. The CDR3 nucleotides are TGTGCTAGTGGTTTGCCCCCGACAGGGCCCGGAAACACCATATATTTT. This sequence encodes CASGLPPTGPGNTIYF.

The V gene is TRBV27, the J gene TRBJ1-2; D is possibly TRBD1 (5 bases). This CDR3 has 13 residues. CDR1 is MNHEY and CDR2 is SMNVEV in the germline V gene (reference sequence). V was clipped by 1 base and J by 9 bases, with 12 bases between them. The CDR3: CASSLYRQGSYTF. For the CDR3, the DNA is TGTGCCAGCAGTTTATATAGGCAGGGAAGCTACACCTTC.

The table lists this clone with a few counts. The V and J genes are TRBV10-2 and TRBJ1-2; the match to TRBD1 covers 7 bases. This CDR3 has 17 amino acids. CDR1 and CDR2 from the germline V gene are WSHSY and SAAADI. V shed 6 bases, J shed 2 bases, and the junction held 15 bases outside the gene matches. The CDR3 is CASSLKETGTENYGYTF. The CDR3 region has the DNA TGCGCCAGCAGCTTAAAAGAGACCGGGACAGAGAACTATGGCTACACCTTC.

The V call is TRBV27, the J call TRBJ1-2; TRBD1 agrees at 10 bases. Germline lookup yields CDR1 MNHEY and CDR2 SMNVEV (reference sequence). The CDR3 has 13 residues. V lost 5 bases and J lost 8; bases outside the gene matches: 5. In nucleotides, the CDR3 is TGTGCCAGCAGTCCGGGACAGGGGCGAGGCTACACCTTC. This translates into CASSPGQGRGYTF.

The rearrangement joins TRBV21-1 to TRBJ1-1; the table's D call, TRBD1, was not checked against the DNA. TRBV21-1 is a documented pseudogene. The CDR3 has 14 amino acids. This CDR3 is CASRPWQGWTEAFF. CDR3 DNA: TGTGCCAGCAGACCATGGCAGGGGTGGACTGAAGCTTTCTTT.

This clone was seen only a few times. The genes are TRBV5-1 and TRBJ1-2, with no clear D. Germline V lookup: CDR1 SGHRS, CDR2 YFSETQ. The CDR3 totals 14 residues. V dropped 3 bases and J dropped 7 bases, with 16 bases sitting between them. The CDR3: CASSSPEDWSGYTF. The CDR3 nucleotides read TGCGCCAGCAGCTCCCCCGAGGATTGGTCTGGCTACACCTTC.

V gene TRBV13 combines with J gene TRBJ2-3; 8 bases agree with TRBD2. Trimming cost V 2 bases and J 2 bases; bases outside gene matches: 12. Germline V CDR1 and CDR2: PRHDT, FYEKMQ (reference sequence). This CDR3 spans 18 amino acids. This CDR3 reads CASSLRHREGETTDTQYF. The CDR3 coding sequence is TGTGCCAGCAGCTTACGACATCGGGAGGGGGAAACCACAGATACGCAGTATTTT.

The gene calls are TRBV10-3 and TRBJ1-2; D possibly corresponds to TRBD1 (5 bases). V was cut by 0 bases and J by 4 bases, with 15 bases left in between. Per the germline V gene, CDR1 is ENHRY and CDR2 is SYGVKD. The CDR3 sequence is 16 residues long. The CDR3 loop is CAISESKGGAGYGYTF. As DNA, the CDR3 is TGTGCCATCAGTGAGTCGAAGGGAGGGGCAGGCTATGGCTACACCTTC.

The chain links TRBV2 to TRBJ2-1; tentatively, D is TRBD2 (5 bases). The CDR3 length is 16 residues. Trimming stripped 3 bases from V and 0 bases from J, with 12 bases between. Germline V gives CDR1 SNHLY, CDR2 FYNNEI. The CDR3 spells CASSEVPGYSYNEQFF. CDR3 coding DNA: TGTGCCAGCAGTGAGGTCCCGGGATACTCCTACAATGAGCAGTTCTTC.